The 11 T cell receptor beta chains below were found in one sample sequenced in a study of cytomegalovirus exposure and HLA in healthy donors. This PCR relied on a set of 60 Vbeta primers and 13 Jbeta primers. TCRdb keeps only in-frame clones here, not all; method: immunoSEQ multiplex PCR. The repertoire includes some 190,000 clones, around four fifths of them detected once, and 1.5% to 2% sits in the top ten. The specimen sequenced was PBMCs. All receptors derive from a woman younger than 45 in good health and CMV-seronegative.

This clone appeared a single time. The V call is TRBV30, the J call TRBJ1-1, with TRBD1 identical over 7 bases. The CDR3 is made up of 10 amino acids. CDR1 is GTSNPN and CDR2 is SVGIG in the germline V gene (reference sequence). J gave up 8 bases and V 5 bases, and 2 bases lay outside the gene matches. For the CDR3, the DNA is TGTGCCTGGGGGACAGTCGAAGCTTTCTTT. This sequence encodes CAWGTVEAFF.

The V gene is TRBV5-1, the J gene TRBJ2-5; 9 bases match TRBD2. CDR1 and CDR2 from the germline V gene are SGHRS and YFSETQ. Germline trimming cut 3 bases from V and 0 bases from J; bases unmatched to any gene: 3. CDR3 length equals 15 residues. The DNA for the CDR3 is TGCGCCAGCAGCTCCGGGACTAGCAACCAAGAGACCCAGTACTTC. It encodes CASSSGTSNQETQYF.

The rearrangement joins TRBV7-2 to TRBJ1-3; the match to TRBD1 covers 8 bases. The V and J ends lost 0 bases and 4 bases, in that order; junction bases with no gene match: 8. The CDR3 runs 17 residues. In germline, CDR1 is SGHTA, CDR2 FQGNSA. The CDR3 nucleotides read TGTGCCAGCAGCTTAGCCAAGCTCCGGGACAGGGGAAACACCATATATTTT. It codes for CASSLAKLRDRGNTIYF.

The chain links TRBV10-1 to TRBJ2-1; 9 bases agree with TRBD1. The CDR3 is made up of 16 amino acids. Germline CDR1 and CDR2: WNHNN and SYGVQD (reference sequence). Trimming cost V 5 bases and J 4 bases; bases outside gene matches: 9. CDR3 coding DNA: TGCGCCAGCAGTAGCCACGGGACAGGGTTTTACAATGAGCAGTTCTTC. Its protein product is CASSSHGTGFYNEQFF.

The rearrangement uses TRBV19 and TRBJ1-4; TRBD1 aligns across 7 bases. The germline V gene encodes CDR1 LNHDA and CDR2 SQIVND (reference sequence). V lost 3 bases to trimming and J lost 5 bases; unmatched junction nucleotides: 3. The CDR3 covers 14 residues. The DNA of the CDR3 is TGTGCCAGTAGTATGGGCAGGGGGAATGAAAAACTGTTTTTT. Amino acids: CASSMGRGNEKLFF.

The V gene is TRBV9, the J gene TRBJ2-7; possible D gene TRBD1, 5 bases. Between the trimmed V and J ends, which lost 0 bases and 4 bases, there was a span of 14 bases. CDR1 is SGDLS and CDR2 is YYNGEE in the germline V gene. This CDR3 has 15 amino acids. The CDR3 loop is CASSVGVGPGYEQYF. The CDR3 DNA follows: TGTGCCAGCAGCGTAGGAGTGGGGCCAGGGTACGAGCAGTACTTC.

The J gene is TRBJ1-5, the V gene TRBV10-3; 8 bases fit TRBD1. The germline gives CDR1 ENHRY, CDR2 SYGVKD. Trimming removed 7 bases from V and 6 bases from J; junction bases left unmatched: 5. CDR3 size: 13 residues. CDR3 coding DNA: TGTGCCATCACAGGGGGCAAGGGTCAGCCCCAGCATTTT. Translation gives CAITGGKGQPQHF.

The chain has TRBV7-2 and TRBJ1-1, with 7 bases fitting TRBD1. Germline V CDR1 and CDR2: SGHTA, FQGNSA. J gave up 5 bases and V 5 bases, and 5 bases lay outside the gene matches. The CDR3 totals 13 residues. CDR3 protein: CASSQQGRTEAFF. In DNA, the CDR3 is TGTGCCAGCAGCCAACAGGGGAGGACTGAAGCTTTCTTT. Complete variable domain (other parts from reference TRBV7-2 and TRBJ1-1): GAGVSQSPSNKVTEKGKDVELRCDPISGHTALYWYRQSLGQGLEFLIYFQGNSAPDKSGLPSDRFSAERTGGSVSTLTIQRTQQEDSAVYLCASSQQGRTEAFFGQGTRLTVV.

The chain uses TRBV5-1 and TRBJ2-3, with D possibly TRBD2 on 7 matching bases. Trimming took 4 bases from V and 5 from J, leaving 23 bases between them. The CDR3 runs 17 residues. Germline-derived CDR1 and CDR2 are SGHRS and YFSETQ. CDR3: CASSPGGRAGEVDTQYF. The CDR3 DNA follows: TGCGCCAGCAGCCCGGGGGGCCGGGCGGGGGAGGTAGATACGCAGTATTTT. The full variable domain, in which reference TRBV5-1 and TRBJ2-3 provide the parts outside the CDR3, is KAGVTQTPRYLIKTRGQQVTLSCSPISGHRSVSWYQQTPGQGLQFLFEYFSETQRNKGNFPGRFSGRQFSNSRSEMNVSTLELGDSALYLCASSPGGRAGEVDTQYFGPGTRLTVL.

V gene TRBV9 combines with J gene TRBJ2-3; 8 bases line up with TRBD1. With V trimmed by 0 bases and J by 1 base, 10 bases remained unmatched. This CDR3 comprises 18 residues. CDR1 and CDR2 from the germline V gene are SGDLS and YYNGEE. The CDR3 is CASSVDPPGQGRTDTQYF. The CDR3 region has the DNA TGTGCCAGCAGCGTAGACCCCCCCGGACAGGGTCGCACAGATACGCAGTATTTT.

The CDR3 reads CATSSLRTSLSYEQYF. CDR3 DNA: TGTGCCACCAGCTCTCTGAGGACATCTCTCTCCTACGAGCAGTACTTC. The rearrangement uses TRBV15 and TRBJ2-7; D may be TRBD1 (5 bases). Trimming left V 5 bases short and J 0 bases short, with 17 bases between. The germline V gene encodes CDR1 LNHNV and CDR2 YYDKDF (reference sequence). The CDR3 contains 16 residues. The full variable domain, in which reference TRBV15 and TRBJ2-7 provide the parts outside the CDR3, is DAMVIQNPRYQVTQFGKPVTLSCSQTLNHNVMYWYQQKSSQAPKLLFHYYDKDFNNEADTPDNFQSRRPNTSFCFLDIRSPGLGDTAMYLCATSSLRTSLSYEQYFGPGTRLTVT.